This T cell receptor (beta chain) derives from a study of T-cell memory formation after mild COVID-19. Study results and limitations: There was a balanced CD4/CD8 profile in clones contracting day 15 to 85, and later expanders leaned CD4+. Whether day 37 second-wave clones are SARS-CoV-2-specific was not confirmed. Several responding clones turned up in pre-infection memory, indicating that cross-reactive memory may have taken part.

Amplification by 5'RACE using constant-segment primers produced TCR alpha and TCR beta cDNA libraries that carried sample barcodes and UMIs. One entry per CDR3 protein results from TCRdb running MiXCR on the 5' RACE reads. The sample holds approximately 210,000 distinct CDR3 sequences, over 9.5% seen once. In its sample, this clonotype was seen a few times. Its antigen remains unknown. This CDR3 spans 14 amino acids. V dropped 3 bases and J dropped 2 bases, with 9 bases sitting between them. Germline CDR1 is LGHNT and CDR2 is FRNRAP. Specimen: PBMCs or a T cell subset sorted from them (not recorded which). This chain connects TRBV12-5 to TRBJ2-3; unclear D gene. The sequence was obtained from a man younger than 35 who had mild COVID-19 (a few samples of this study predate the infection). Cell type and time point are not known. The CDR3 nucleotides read TGTGCTAGTGGTTTCGGACGTCCCACAGATACGCAGTATTTT. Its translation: CASGFGRPTDTQYF. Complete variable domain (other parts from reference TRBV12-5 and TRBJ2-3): DARVTQTPRHKVTEMGQEVTMRCQPILGHNTVFWYRQTMMQGLELLAYFRNRAPLDDSGMPKDRFSAEMPDATLATLKIQPSEPRDSAVYFCASGFGRPTDTQYFGPGTRLTVL.